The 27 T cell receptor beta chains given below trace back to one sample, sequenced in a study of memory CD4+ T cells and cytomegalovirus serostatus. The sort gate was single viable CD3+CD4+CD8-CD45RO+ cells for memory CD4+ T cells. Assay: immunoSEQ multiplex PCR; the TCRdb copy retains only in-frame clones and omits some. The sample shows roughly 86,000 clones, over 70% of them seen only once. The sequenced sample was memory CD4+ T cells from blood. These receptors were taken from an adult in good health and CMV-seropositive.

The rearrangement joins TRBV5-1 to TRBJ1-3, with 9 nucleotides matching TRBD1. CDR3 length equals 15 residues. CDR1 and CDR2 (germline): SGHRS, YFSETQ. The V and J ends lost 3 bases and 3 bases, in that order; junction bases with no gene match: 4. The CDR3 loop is CASSSQGAHGNTIYF. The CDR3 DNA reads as TGCGCCAGCAGCTCACAGGGGGCGCATGGAAACACCATATATTTT. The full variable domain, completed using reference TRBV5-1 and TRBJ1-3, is KAGVTQTPRYLIKTRGQQVTLSCSPISGHRSVSWYQQTPGQGLQFLFEYFSETQRNKGNFPGRFSGRQFSNSRSEMNVSTLELGDSALYLCASSSQGAHGNTIYFGEGSWLTVV.

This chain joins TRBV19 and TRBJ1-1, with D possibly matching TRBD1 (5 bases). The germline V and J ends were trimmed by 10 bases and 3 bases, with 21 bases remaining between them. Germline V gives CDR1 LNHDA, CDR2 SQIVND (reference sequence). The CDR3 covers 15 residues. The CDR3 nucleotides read TGTGCCACTAAAATCCCGGGGGGGAGCGACACTGAAGCTTTCTTT. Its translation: CATKIPGGSDTEAFF.

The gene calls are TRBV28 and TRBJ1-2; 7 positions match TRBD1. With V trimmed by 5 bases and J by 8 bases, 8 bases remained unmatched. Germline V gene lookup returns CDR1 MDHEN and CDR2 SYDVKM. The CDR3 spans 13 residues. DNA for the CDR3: TGTGCCAGCAGTCAGACAGGGTTTGGCGGCTACACCTTC. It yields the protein CASSQTGFGGYTF.

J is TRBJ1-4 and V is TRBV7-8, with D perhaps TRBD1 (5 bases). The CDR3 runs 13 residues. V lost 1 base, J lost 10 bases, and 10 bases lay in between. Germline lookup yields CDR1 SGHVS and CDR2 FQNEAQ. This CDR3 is CASSLGGGGKLFF. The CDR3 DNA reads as TGTGCCAGCAGCTTAGGGGGGGGAGGAAAACTGTTTTTT.

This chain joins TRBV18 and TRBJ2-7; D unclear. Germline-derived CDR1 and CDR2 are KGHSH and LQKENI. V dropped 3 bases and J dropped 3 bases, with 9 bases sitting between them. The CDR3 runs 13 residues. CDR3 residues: CASSPPSVYEQYF. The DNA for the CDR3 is TGTGCCAGCTCACCTCCATCGGTCTACGAGCAGTACTTC.

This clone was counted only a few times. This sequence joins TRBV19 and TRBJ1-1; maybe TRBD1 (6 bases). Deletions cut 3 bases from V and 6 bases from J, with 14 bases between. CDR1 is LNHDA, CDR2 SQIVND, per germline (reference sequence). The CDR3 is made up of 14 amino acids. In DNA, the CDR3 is TGTGCCAGTAGTATCCTAACAGGGAGGGCTGAAGCTTTCTTT. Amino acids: CASSILTGRAEAFF.

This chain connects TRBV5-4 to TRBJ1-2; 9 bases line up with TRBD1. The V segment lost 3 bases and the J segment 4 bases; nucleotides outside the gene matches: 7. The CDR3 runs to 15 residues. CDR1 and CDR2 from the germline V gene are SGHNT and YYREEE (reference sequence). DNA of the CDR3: TGTGCCAGCAGCTCCCGGACAGGGGAGGGCTATGGCTACACCTTC. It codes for CASSSRTGEGYGYTF.

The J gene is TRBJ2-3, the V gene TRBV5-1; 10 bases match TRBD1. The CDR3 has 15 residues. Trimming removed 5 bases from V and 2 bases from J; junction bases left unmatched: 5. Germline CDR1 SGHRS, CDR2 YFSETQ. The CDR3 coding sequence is TGCGCCAGCAGTCAGGGGACAGGGGACACAGATACGCAGTATTTT. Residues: CASSQGTGDTDTQYF. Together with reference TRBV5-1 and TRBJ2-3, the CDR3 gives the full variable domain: KAGVTQTPRYLIKTRGQQVTLSCSPISGHRSVSWYQQTPGQGLQFLFEYFSETQRNKGNFPGRFSGRQFSNSRSEMNVSTLELGDSALYLCASSQGTGDTDTQYFGPGTRLTVL.

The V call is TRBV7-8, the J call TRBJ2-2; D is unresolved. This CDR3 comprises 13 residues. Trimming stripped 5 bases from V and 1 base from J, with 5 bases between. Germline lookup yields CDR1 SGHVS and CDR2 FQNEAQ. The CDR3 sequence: CASSLRNTGELFF. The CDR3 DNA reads TGTGCCAGCAGCCTAAGGAACACCGGGGAGCTGTTTTTT. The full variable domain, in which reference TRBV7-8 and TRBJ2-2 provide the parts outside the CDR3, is GAGVSQSPRYKVAKRGQDVALRCDPISGHVSLFWYQQALGQGPEFLTYFQNEAQLDKSGLPSDRFFAERPEGSVSTLKIQRTQQEDSAVYLCASSLRNTGELFFGEGSRLTVL.

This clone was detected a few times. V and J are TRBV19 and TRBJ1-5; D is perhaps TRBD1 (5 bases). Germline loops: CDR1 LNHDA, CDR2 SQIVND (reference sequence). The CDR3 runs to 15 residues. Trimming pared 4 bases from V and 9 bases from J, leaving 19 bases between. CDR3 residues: CASSTHGTESLPQHF. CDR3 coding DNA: TGTGCCAGTAGTACCCATGGGACGGAGAGTTTGCCCCAGCATTTT.

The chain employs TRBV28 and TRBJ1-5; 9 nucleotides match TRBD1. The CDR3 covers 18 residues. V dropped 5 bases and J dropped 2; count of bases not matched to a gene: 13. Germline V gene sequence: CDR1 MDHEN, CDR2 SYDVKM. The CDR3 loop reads CASSITQGALLGNQPQHF. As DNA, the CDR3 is TGTGCCAGCAGTATCACACAGGGGGCGCTTTTAGGCAATCAGCCCCAGCATTTT.

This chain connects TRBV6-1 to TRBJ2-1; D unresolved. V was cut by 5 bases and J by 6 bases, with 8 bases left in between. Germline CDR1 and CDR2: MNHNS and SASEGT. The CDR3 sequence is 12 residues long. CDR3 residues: CASSRLGNEQFF. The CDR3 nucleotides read TGTGCCAGCAGTAGGCTAGGCAATGAGCAGTTCTTC.

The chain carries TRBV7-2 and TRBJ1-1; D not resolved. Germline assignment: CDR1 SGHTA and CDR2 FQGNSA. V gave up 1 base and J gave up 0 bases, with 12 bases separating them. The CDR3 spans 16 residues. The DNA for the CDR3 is TGTGCCAGCAGCTTAGGGGCAGGTTATATGAACACTGAAGCTTTCTTT. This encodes CASSLGAGYMNTEAFF.

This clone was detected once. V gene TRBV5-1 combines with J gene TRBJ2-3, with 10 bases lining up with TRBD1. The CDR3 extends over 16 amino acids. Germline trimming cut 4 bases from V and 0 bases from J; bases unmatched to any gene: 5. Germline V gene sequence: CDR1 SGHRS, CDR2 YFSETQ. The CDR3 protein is CASSGDRGSSTDTQYF. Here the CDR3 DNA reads TGCGCCAGCAGCGGGGACAGGGGCTCTAGCACAGATACGCAGTATTTT.

CDR3: CASSLRDGSSYEQYF. DNA for the CDR3: TGTGCCAGCAGCTTGAGGGACGGGAGCTCCTACGAGCAGTACTTC. The rearrangement joins TRBV7-8 to TRBJ2-7, with D possibly being TRBD2 (6 bases). In germline, CDR1 is SGHVS, CDR2 FQNEAQ. The CDR3 is 15 amino acids. V lost 3 bases to trimming and J lost 0 bases, with 12 bases between them.

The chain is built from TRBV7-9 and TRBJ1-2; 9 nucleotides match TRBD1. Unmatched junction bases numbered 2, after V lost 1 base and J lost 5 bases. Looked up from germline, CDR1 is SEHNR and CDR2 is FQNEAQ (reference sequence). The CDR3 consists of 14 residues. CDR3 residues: CASSLVGTGYGYTF. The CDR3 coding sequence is TGTGCCAGCAGCTTAGTGGGGACAGGGTATGGCTACACCTTC.

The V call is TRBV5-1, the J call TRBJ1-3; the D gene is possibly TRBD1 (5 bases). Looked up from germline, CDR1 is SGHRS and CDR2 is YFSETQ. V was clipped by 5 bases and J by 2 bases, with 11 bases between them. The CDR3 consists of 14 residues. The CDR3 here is CASSFMGPGNTIYF. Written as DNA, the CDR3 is TGCGCCAGCAGTTTTATGGGACCTGGAAACACCATATATTTT.

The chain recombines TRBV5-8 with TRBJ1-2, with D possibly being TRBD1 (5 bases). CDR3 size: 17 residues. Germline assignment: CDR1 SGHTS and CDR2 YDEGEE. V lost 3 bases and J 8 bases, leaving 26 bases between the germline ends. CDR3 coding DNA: TGTGCCAGCAGCTCGCCCTTCTCCAGGGTGAGAGGGAGCGGCTACACCTTC. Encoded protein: CASSSPFSRVRGSGYTF.

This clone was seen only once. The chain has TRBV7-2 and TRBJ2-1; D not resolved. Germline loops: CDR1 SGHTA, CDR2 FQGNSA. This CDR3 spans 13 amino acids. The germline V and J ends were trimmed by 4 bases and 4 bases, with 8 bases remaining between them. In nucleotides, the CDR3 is TGTGCCAGCAGCTGGATGGATTACAATGAGCAGTTCTTC. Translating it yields CASSWMDYNEQFF. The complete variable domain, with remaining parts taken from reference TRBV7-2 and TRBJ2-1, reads GAGVSQSPSNKVTEKGKDVELRCDPISGHTALYWYRQSLGQGLEFLIYFQGNSAPDKSGLPSDRFSAERTGGSVSTLTIQRTQQEDSAVYLCASSWMDYNEQFFGPGTRLTVL.

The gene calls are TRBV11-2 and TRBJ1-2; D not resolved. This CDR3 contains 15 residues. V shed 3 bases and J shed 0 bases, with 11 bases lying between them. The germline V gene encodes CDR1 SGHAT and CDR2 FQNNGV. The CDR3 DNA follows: TGTGCCAGCAGCTTTCTCCCGGATTCTAACTATGGCTACACCTTC. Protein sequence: CASSFLPDSNYGYTF. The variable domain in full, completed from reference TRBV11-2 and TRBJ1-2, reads EAGVAQSPRYKIIEKRQSVAFWCNPISGHATLYWYQQILGQGPKLLIQFQNNGVVDDSQLPKDRFSAERLKGVDSTLKIQPAKLEDSAVYLCASSFLPDSNYGYTFGSGTRLTVV.

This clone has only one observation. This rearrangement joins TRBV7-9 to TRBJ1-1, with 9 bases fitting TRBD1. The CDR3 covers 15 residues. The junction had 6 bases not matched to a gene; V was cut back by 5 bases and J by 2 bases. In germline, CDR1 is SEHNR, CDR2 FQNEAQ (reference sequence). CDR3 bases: TGTGCCAGCAGCCCCGGACAGGGGCGAAACACTGAAGCTTTCTTT. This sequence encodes CASSPGQGRNTEAFF.

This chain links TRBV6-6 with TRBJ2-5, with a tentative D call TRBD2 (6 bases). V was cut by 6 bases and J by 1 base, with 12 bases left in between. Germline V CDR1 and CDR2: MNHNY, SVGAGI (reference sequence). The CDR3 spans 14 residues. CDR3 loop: CASSENSGQETQYF. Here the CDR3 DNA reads TGTGCCAGCAGCGAAAATAGCGGCCAAGAGACCCAGTACTTC.

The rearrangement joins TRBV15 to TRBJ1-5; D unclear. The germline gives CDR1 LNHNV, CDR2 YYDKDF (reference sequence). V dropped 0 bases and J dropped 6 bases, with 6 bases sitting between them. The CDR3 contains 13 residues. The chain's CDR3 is CATSRDRRQPQHF. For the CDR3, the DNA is TGTGCCACCAGCAGAGATCGACGTCAGCCCCAGCATTTT. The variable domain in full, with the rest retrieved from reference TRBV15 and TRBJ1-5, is DAMVIQNPRYQVTQFGKPVTLSCSQTLNHNVMYWYQQKSSQAPKLLFHYYDKDFNNEADTPDNFQSRRPNTSFCFLDIRSPGLGDTAMYLCATSRDRRQPQHFGDGTRLSIL.

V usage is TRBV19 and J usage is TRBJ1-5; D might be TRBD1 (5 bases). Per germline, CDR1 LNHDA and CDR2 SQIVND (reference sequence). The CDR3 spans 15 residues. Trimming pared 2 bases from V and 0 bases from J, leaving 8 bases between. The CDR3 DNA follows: TGTGCCAGTAGTATAACAGGTTATAGCAATCAGCCCCAGCATTTT. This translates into CASSITGYSNQPQHF.

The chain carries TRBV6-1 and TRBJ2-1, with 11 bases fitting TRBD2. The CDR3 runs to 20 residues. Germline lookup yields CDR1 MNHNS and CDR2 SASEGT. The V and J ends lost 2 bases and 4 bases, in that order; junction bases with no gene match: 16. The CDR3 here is CASSEWVGLAGRGAYNEQFF. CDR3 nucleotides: TGTGCCAGCAGTGAATGGGTAGGACTAGCGGGTCGAGGGGCTTACAATGAGCAGTTCTTC.

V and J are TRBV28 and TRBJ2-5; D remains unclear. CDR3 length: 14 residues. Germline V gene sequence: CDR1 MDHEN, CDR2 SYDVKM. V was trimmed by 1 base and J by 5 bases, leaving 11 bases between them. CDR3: CASSLSGRRETQYF. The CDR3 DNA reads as TGTGCCAGCAGTTTATCTGGCCGCAGGGAGACCCAGTACTTC.

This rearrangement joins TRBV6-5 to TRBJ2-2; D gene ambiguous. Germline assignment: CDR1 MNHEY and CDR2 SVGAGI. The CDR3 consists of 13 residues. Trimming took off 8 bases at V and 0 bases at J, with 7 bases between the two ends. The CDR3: CASVSANTGELFF. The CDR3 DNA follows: TGTGCCAGCGTCTCTGCGAACACCGGGGAGCTGTTTTTT.